This T cell receptor (beta chain) was recovered during a study of post-analysis software for immune sequencing data. Across the study: The cohort encompassed relapsing-remitting, secondary progressive and progressive-relapsing multiple sclerosis disease courses. Overall study results and limits: Significantly lower normalized Chao1 diversity was seen in multiple sclerosis patients than in controls. Five or six TRBV segments, TRBV5-6, TRBV5-1 and TRBV20-1 among them, were found more frequent in patients than controls. Same-batch samples co-clustered strongly by F measure.

Regarding this clonotype: Its specificity is not known.

Every TCR beta cDNA library bore unique molecular identifiers. The authors obtained roughly 550,000 cDNA molecules from roughly 1 to 10 million T cells. Using its own MiXCR run on the PCR reads, TCRdb lists one record per CDR3 protein. The sample yields some 260,000 distinct CDR3 sequences, less than 40% seen once. The CDR3 runs 18 residues. The germline gives CDR1 SGHTA, CDR2 FQGTGA. Trimming removed 2 bases from V and 3 bases from J; junction bases left unmatched: 13. This receptor was obtained from a girl aged 10 to 17 with multiple sclerosis. Sequencing was performed on blood. The chain couples TRBV7-3 to TRBJ2-1, with 7 nucleotides matching TRBD2. CDR3 sequence: CASSLPRVVGGDYNEQFF. The CDR3 DNA follows: TGTGCCAGCAGCTTACCGAGGGTAGTGGGAGGGGACTACAATGAGCAGTTCTTC.